Below are 32 T cell receptor beta chains sequenced from a single sample in a study of regulatory T cells in long-lasting Graves disease. Time point given: newly diagnosed GD, antithyroid drugs for less than 3 months. PBMCs were the source of the RNA used for TCR sequencing. iRepertoire HTBI primers and Arm-PCR of CDR3 regions built TCR beta libraries. TCRdb fed the multiplex PCR reads into MiXCR, producing one record per CDR3 protein. In the table there are 250,000 or so distinct CDR3 sequences, 18% of which are singletons. In addition, the sample was reused for a study of T cells in Graves' hyperthyroidism and ophthalmopathy.

The material was peripheral blood mononuclear cells (PBMCs), obtained at new diagnosis, from a patient treated with antithyroid drugs. The receptors here all came from a woman in her twenties or thirties with Graves disease.

There are many counts of this clonotype. The chain combines TRBV5-5 with TRBJ2-7; 8 nucleotides line up with TRBD1. V lost 2 bases to trimming and J lost 2 bases; unmatched junction nucleotides: 12. From germline, CDR1 is SGHKS and CDR2 YYEKEE (reference sequence). The CDR3 totals 17 residues. The CDR3 bases are TGTGCCAGCAGCTTCCTCCGACGAATGACAGGGGCCTACGAGCAGTACTTC. It translates to CASSFLRRMTGAYEQYF.

At least ten counts were recorded for this clonotype. The chain recombines TRBV27 with TRBJ1-1; D perhaps matches TRBD1 (6 bases). Deletions cut 2 bases from V and 5 bases from J, with 15 bases between. The germline gives CDR1 MNHEY, CDR2 SMNVEV (reference sequence). This CDR3 spans 15 amino acids. CDR3 sequence: CASSLEGGWGTEAFF. DNA for the CDR3: TGTGCCAGCAGTTTAGAGGGGGGGTGGGGAACTGAAGCTTTCTTT.

This clonotype has a count of ten or more. This rearrangement joins TRBV20-1 to TRBJ1-4; 8 nucleotides align to TRBD1. Germline lookup yields CDR1 DFQATT and CDR2 SNEGSKA (reference sequence). Trimming cost V 6 bases and J 6 bases; bases outside gene matches: 15. The CDR3 has 16 amino acids. Here the CDR3 reads CSASPPRQGIHEKLFF. For the CDR3, the DNA is TGCAGTGCAAGCCCGCCGAGACAGGGGATTCATGAAAAACTGTTTTTT.

About this clonotype itself: Just one base apart from a much larger clone, this may be a read error. The CDR3 region is CASSIERGSTDTQYF. As DNA, the CDR3 is TGTGCCAGCAGCATAGAGAGGGGTAGCACAGATACGCAGTATTTT. The gene calls are TRBV9 and TRBJ2-3; perhaps D is TRBD1 or TRBD2 (5 bases each). The CDR3 is 15 amino acids. Germline V CDR1 and CDR2: SGDLS, YYNGEE. The V end lost 4 bases, the J end lost 0 bases, and 12 bases lay between the germline ends.

This clonotype was seen many times. The genes are TRBV3-1 and TRBJ1-2; possibly TRBD1 for D (5 bases). The CDR3 loop spans 14 amino acids. Germline-derived CDR1 and CDR2 are LGHDT and YNNKEL (reference sequence). The germline V and J ends were trimmed by 6 bases and 4 bases, with 15 bases remaining between them. DNA for the CDR3: TGTGCCAGCAGGGCAAGAGGGGTTTTCTATGGCTACACCTTC. It encodes CASRARGVFYGYTF.

The sample holds a few counts of this clonotype. This could be a read error, since a much larger clone is one nucleotide away. The rearrangement links TRBV11-2 to TRBJ1-2; D gene uncertain. The CDR3 consists of 17 residues. Germline CDR1 and CDR2: SGHAT and FQNNGV. In nucleotides, the CDR3 is TGTGCCAGCAGCTTAGATCGGTTCCGACGTGCTAACTATGGCTACGCCTTC. It codes for CASSLDRFRRANYGYAF.

This clonotype has ten or more counts. The rearrangement links TRBV5-1 to TRBJ2-1; 15 nucleotides align to TRBD2. There are 18 residues in the CDR3. The germline gives CDR1 SGHRS, CDR2 YFSETQ. J lost 2 bases, V lost 0 bases, and 3 bases had no gene match. The CDR3 loop is CASSLARTSGGAYNEQFF. The DNA for the CDR3 is TGCGCCAGCAGCTTGGCCCGGACTAGCGGGGGGGCCTACAATGAGCAGTTCTTC.

As regards this clonotype: This could be a read error, since a much larger clone is one nucleotide away. The chain employs TRBV2 and TRBJ2-1; TRBD2 matches at 14 bases. The CDR3 extends over 18 amino acids. Germline loops: CDR1 SNHLY, CDR2 FYNNEI. The ends lost 11 bases at V and 3 bases at J; junction bases unmatched: 15. CDR3 in amino acids: CASKMGTSGGMDYNEQFF. The DNA of the CDR3 is TGTGCCTCAAAAATGGGGACTAGCGGGGGAATGGACTACAATGAGCAGTTCTTC.

The chain has TRBV19 and TRBJ1-6; D ambiguous. The CDR3 consists of 13 residues. Germline assignment: CDR1 LNHDA and CDR2 SQIVND (reference sequence). Trimming took off 9 bases at V and 10 bases at J, with 16 bases between the two ends. The CDR3 reads CASHFRVDSPLHF. DNA of the CDR3: TGTGCCAGCCATTTTCGGGTCGACTCACCCCTCCACTTT.

A word on this clonotype: A read error is possible here, since a much larger clone lies one base away. This rearrangement joins TRBV4-2 to TRBJ1-1; no definite D call. Trimming cost V 0 bases and J 13 bases, with 24 bases left between them. The CDR3 consists of 16 residues. The germline CDR1 and CDR2 sequences are LGHNA and YNFKEQ. The CDR3 is CASSQDKWQPPKAGFF. CDR3 nucleotides: TGTGCCAGCAGCCAAGATAAGTGGCAGCCCCCTAAGGCTGGTTTCTTT.

This clonotype occurred many times. V gene TRBV7-9 combines with J gene TRBJ2-2, with D perhaps assigned TRBD1 or TRBD2 (6 bases each). The CDR3 length is 16 residues. The V gene lost 3 bases and the J gene lost 2 bases, with 13 bases spanning the gap. Germline V CDR1 and CDR2: SEHNR, FQNEAQ (reference sequence). The CDR3 DNA follows: TGTGCCAGCAGCTTTTTTAGGGGGGCTAACACCGGGGAGCTGTTTTTT. Residues: CASSFFRGANTGELFF.

This clonotype was picked up many times. The chain combines TRBV28 with TRBJ2-5; D is undetermined. This CDR3 region has 13 residues. V was shortened by 4 bases and J by 2 bases, with 8 bases between the two germline ends. Germline V lookup: CDR1 MDHEN, CDR2 SYDVKM. CDR3 region: CASSSTTQETQYF. The CDR3 region has the DNA TGTGCCAGCAGTTCCACTACACAAGAGACCCAGTACTTC.

This clonotype occurred many times. V and J are TRBV11-3 and TRBJ1-6, with D tentatively TRBD1 (5 bases). The CDR3 has 15 residues. V gave up 0 bases and J gave up 9 bases, with 12 bases separating them. Germline assignment: CDR1 SGHNT and CDR2 YENEEA. This CDR3 is CASSLDGRVLSPLHF. The DNA of the CDR3 is TGTGCCAGCAGCTTAGATGGCAGGGTCCTTTCACCCCTCCACTTT.

This clonotype appeared many times. V gene TRBV12-3 or TRBV12-4 combines with J gene TRBJ1-4, with D unresolved. The CDR3 length is 13 residues. V lost 5 bases to trimming and J lost 5 bases, with 9 bases between them. CDR3 amino acids: CASSRVGNEKLFF. DNA for the CDR3: TGTGCCAGCAGTCGAGTCGGAAATGAAAAACTGTTTTTT.

In this sample, this clonotype turned up many times. J is TRBJ1-1 and V is TRBV12-3 or TRBV12-4; no reliable D call. V shed 6 bases and J shed 1 base, with 12 bases lying between them. This CDR3 has 14 residues. In DNA form, the CDR3 reads TGTGCCAGCAGCTTATCGGCAGGGAACACTGAAGCTTTCTTT. This gives the protein CASSLSAGNTEAFF.

CDR3 DNA: TGTGCCAGTAGTCGACCGGGGGAAGAGACCCAGTACTTC. It encodes CASSRPGEETQYF. The rearrangement uses TRBV19 and TRBJ2-5, with D perhaps TRBD2 (6 bases). The CDR3 is 13 residues long. V lost 5 bases, J lost 3 bases, and 10 bases lay in between. Germline assignment: CDR1 LNHDA and CDR2 SQIVND (reference sequence).

This clonotype appeared many times. The chain employs TRBV19 and TRBJ1-6; 9 nucleotides align to TRBD1. J gave up 10 bases and V 5 bases, and 6 bases lay outside the gene matches. The germline V gene encodes CDR1 LNHDA and CDR2 SQIVND (reference sequence). There are 14 residues in the CDR3. As DNA, the CDR3 is TGTGCCAGTAGTTTGGACAGGGGCGGATCACCCCTCCACTTT. Protein sequence: CASSLDRGGSPLHF.

This clonotype has a handful of counts. The chain joins TRBV7-6 to TRBJ2-2; D call uncertain. V lost 1 base, J lost 1 base, and 10 bases lay in between. Germline-derived CDR1 and CDR2 are SGHVS and FNYEAQ. CDR3 length: 16 amino acids. CDR3 region: CASSLVSGKNTGELFF. The DNA of the CDR3 is TGTGCCAGCAGCTTAGTTTCTGGGAAGAACACCGGGGAGCTGTTTTTT.

This clonotype came up many times. The chain combines TRBV6-1 with TRBJ2-3; 8 bases map to TRBD2. The CDR3 contains 17 residues. V shed 0 bases, J shed 2 bases, and the junction held 7 bases outside the gene matches. CDR1 and CDR2 from the germline V gene are MNHNS and SASEGT. The CDR3 region is CASSEALPSGFTDTQYF. CDR3 DNA sequence: TGTGCCAGCAGTGAAGCGCTTCCTAGCGGGTTCACAGATACGCAGTATTTT.

This chain joins TRBV9 and TRBJ2-5, with a weak D call TRBD1 (5 bases). The CDR3 sequence is 13 residues long. The germline gives CDR1 SGDLS, CDR2 YYNGEE. Trimming removed 3 bases from V and 7 bases from J, with 13 bases in between. CDR3 region: CASSGADQGTQYF. For the CDR3, the DNA is TGTGCCAGCAGCGGAGCAGACCAGGGGACCCAGTACTTC.

This clonotype was seen many times. J is TRBJ1-5 and V is TRBV6-1; no firm D call. The CDR3 is 12 amino acids. The germline V and J ends were trimmed by 5 bases and 3 bases, with 5 bases remaining between them. Germline-derived CDR1 and CDR2 are MNHNS and SASEGT. CDR3 DNA sequence: TGTGCCAGCAGTCGCAACAATCAGCCCCAGCATTTT. Protein: CASSRNNQPQHF.

This clonotype occurred many times. This chain links TRBV18 with TRBJ2-7, with D possibly matching TRBD2 (5 bases). This CDR3 region has 14 residues. V was shortened by 3 bases and J by 6 bases, with 15 bases between the two germline ends. The V gene's germline CDR1 is KGHSH and CDR2 LQKENI. The CDR3, as DNA: TGTGCCAGCTCACCCTCCCGTACGGGGTCCGAGCAGTACTTC. This encodes CASSPSRTGSEQYF.

This clonotype was counted at least ten times. The chain combines TRBV27 with TRBJ1-3; TRBD1 matches at 10 bases. This CDR3 spans 19 amino acids. Trimming took 0 bases from V and 4 from J; bases not matched to a gene: 12. Germline values: CDR1 MNHEY, CDR2 SMNVEV (reference sequence). The CDR3 spells CASSLSPVGQGFRGNTIYF. CDR3 sequence (DNA): TGTGCCAGCAGTTTATCGCCGGTGGGACAGGGGTTTCGAGGAAACACCATATATTTT.

V usage is TRBV6-5 and J usage is TRBJ2-1, with D possibly TRBD2 on 5 matching bases. Trimming took off 0 bases at V and 0 bases at J, with 12 bases between the two ends. In germline, CDR1 is MNHEY, CDR2 SVGAGI. The CDR3 covers 17 residues. In DNA form, the CDR3 reads TGTGCCAGCAGTTACTCAGGGCGGGTAAGCTCCTACAATGAGCAGTTCTTC. This encodes CASSYSGRVSSYNEQFF.

This clonotype was picked up many times. The chain uses TRBV7-9 and TRBJ2-7, with D possibly being TRBD1 or TRBD2 (5 bases each). The CDR3 loop spans 13 amino acids. Germline V gene lookup returns CDR1 SEHNR and CDR2 FQNEAQ (reference sequence). V dropped 3 bases and J dropped 3 bases, with 9 bases sitting between them. Here the CDR3 reads CASSFGANYEQYF. The CDR3, as DNA: TGTGCCAGCAGCTTCGGGGCCAACTACGAGCAGTACTTC.

This clonotype has at least ten counts. The rearrangement uses TRBV20-1 and TRBJ1-4, with unresolved D. The CDR3 extends over 14 amino acids. Germline V CDR1 and CDR2: DFQATT, SNEGSKA (reference sequence). V lost 6 bases to trimming and J lost 7 bases, with 18 bases between them. CDR3: CSAVGFGSGEKLFF. The CDR3 bases are TGCAGTGCCGTGGGATTTGGTTCGGGTGAAAAACTGTTTTTT.

This clonotype has a count of ten or more. This sequence joins TRBV13 and TRBJ1-1, with no clear D. The germline V gene has CDR1 PRHDT and CDR2 FYEKMQ (reference sequence). V was cut by 5 bases and J by 5 bases, with 15 bases left in between. The CDR3 is 14 amino acids. The CDR3 region is CASSPTSGVTEAFF. In DNA form, the CDR3 reads TGTGCCAGCAGCCCAACCTCAGGAGTTACTGAAGCTTTCTTT.

There are many counts of this clonotype. The chain has TRBV6-1 and TRBJ1-2; D remains ambiguous. This CDR3 contains 15 residues. Germline CDR1 reads MNHNS; CDR2 reads SASEGT. V lost 1 base to trimming and J lost 0 bases, with 9 bases between them. CDR3 in amino acids: CASSEGANSNYGYTF. CDR3 sequence (DNA): TGTGCCAGCAGTGAAGGGGCAAATTCTAACTATGGCTACACCTTC.

This clonotype came up many times. The chain carries TRBV27 and TRBJ2-1; D is perhaps TRBD1 (5 bases). The CDR3 length is 16 residues. With 4 bases removed from V and 5 bases from J, the gap between germline ends came to 18 bases. Looked up from germline, CDR1 is MNHEY and CDR2 is SMNVEV (reference sequence). CDR3 in DNA: TGTGCCAGCAGTTCAACCAGGGCTATCAAGGACAATGAGCAGTTCTTC. It specifies CASSSTRAIKDNEQFF.

The sample holds many counts of this clonotype. The V call is TRBV2, the J call TRBJ2-4, with a tentative D call TRBD2 (5 bases). The length of the CDR3 is 12 residues. In germline, CDR1 is SNHLY, CDR2 FYNNEI. V lost 4 bases and J lost 6, with 7 bases in between. Here the CDR3 reads CASSGGSNIQYF. DNA for the CDR3: TGTGCCAGCAGTGGAGGGTCAAACATTCAGTACTTC.

J is TRBJ1-2 and V is TRBV29-1; D unclear. Germline V gene sequence: CDR1 SQVTM, CDR2 ANQGSEA. The CDR3 is 11 residues long. Between the trimmed V and J ends, which lost 2 bases and 8 bases, there was a span of 9 bases. In DNA, the CDR3 is TGCAGCGTTGAATTGGTTAGAGGCTACACCTTC. This codes for CSVELVRGYTF.

This clonotype appeared many times. The chain combines TRBV12-3 or TRBV12-4 with TRBJ2-5; 7 bases match TRBD2. The CDR3 is 14 amino acids. V was clipped by 3 bases and J by 5 bases; unmatched bases: 6. The CDR3 DNA is TGTGCCAGCAGTTTCAGGGAGGGGAAGGAGACCCAGTACTTC. Residues: CASSFREGKETQYF.